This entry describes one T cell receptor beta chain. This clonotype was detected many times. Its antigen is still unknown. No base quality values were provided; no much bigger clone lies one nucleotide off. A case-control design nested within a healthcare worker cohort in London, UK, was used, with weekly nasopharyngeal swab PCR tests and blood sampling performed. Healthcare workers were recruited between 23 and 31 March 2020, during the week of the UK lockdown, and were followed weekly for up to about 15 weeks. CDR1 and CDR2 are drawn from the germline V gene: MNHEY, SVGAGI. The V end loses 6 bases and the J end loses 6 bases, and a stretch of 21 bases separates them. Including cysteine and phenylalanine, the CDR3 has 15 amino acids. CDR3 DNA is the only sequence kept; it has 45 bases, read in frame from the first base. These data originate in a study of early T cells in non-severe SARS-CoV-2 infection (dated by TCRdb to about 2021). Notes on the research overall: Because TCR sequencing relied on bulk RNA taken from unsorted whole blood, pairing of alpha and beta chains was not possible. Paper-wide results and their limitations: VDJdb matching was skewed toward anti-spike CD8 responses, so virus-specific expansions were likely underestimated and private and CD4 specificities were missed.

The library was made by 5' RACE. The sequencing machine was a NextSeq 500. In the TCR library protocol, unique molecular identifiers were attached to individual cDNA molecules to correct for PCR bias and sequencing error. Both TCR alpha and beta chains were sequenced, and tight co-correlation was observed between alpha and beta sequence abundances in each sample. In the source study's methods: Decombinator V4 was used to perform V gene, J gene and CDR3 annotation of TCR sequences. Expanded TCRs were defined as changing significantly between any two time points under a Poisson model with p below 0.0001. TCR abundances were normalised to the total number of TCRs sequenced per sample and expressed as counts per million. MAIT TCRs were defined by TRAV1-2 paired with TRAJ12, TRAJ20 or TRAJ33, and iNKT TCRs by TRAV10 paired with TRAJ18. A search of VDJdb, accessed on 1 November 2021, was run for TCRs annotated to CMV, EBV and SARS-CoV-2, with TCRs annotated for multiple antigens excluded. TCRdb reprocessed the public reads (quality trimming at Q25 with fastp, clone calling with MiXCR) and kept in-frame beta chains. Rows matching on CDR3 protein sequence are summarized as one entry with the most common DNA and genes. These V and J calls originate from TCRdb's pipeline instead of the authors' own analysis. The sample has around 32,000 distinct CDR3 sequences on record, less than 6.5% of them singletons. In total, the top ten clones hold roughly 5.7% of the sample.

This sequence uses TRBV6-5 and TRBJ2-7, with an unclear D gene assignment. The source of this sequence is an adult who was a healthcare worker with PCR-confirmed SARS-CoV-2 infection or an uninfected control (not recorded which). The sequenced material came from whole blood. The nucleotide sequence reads TGTGCCAGCAGACCAGTCGACAAATCACCCGCCGAGCAGTACTTC. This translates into CASRPVDKSPAEQYF.